A selection of T cell receptor beta chains follows, all from one sample in a study of T cells in Graves' hyperthyroidism and ophthalmopathy. Via MiXCR, TCRdb re-called the multiplex PCR reads, giving one row per CDR3 protein. This sample has some 700,000 distinct CDR3 sequences; about 18% occur once, and the top ten carry around 15%. Material for sequencing was blood. The receptors here all came from a man aged 50 to 60 with Graves' hyperthyroidism. Both conserved end residues are part of each CDR3. A D gene is named only where the DNA matches it firmly. The listing skips clone size in some rows; elsewhere it reads once, few, many or a size class.

j_call clone_size v_call d_call cdr3_nt cdr3_aa
TRBJ1-1 - TRBV7-9 - TGTGCCAGCAGCTCCGTCCGGGGGGATGAAGCTTTCTTT CASSSVRGDEAFF
TRBJ1-2 - TRBV7-9 TRBD1 TGTGCCAGCAGCGTCGGGACAGGGGGCGGCTACACCTTC CASSVGTGGGYTF
TRBJ2-3 many TRBV6-1 TRBD2 TGTGCCAGCAGTGACGCAGAAGGACTAGCGGGACCCTTCCTCTACACAGATACGCAGTATTTT CASSDAEGLAGPFLYTDTQYF
TRBJ2-7 many TRBV20-1 TRBD2 TGCAGTGCTACTAGCGGTTTAGGGTACGAGCAGTACTTC CSATSGLGYEQYF
TRBJ2-3 - TRBV18 - TGTGCCAGCTCACCAGCGGGACAAAGCACAGATACGCAGTATTTT CASSPAGQSTDTQYF
TRBJ2-7 - TRBV28 TRBD2 TGTGCCAGCAGTCCCTCACCGGGACTAGCGGGAGTCGCCTACGAGCAGTGCTTC CASSPSPGLAGVAYEQCF
TRBJ2-1 many TRBV5-1 TRBD2 TGCGCCAGCAGCTTGGAGCCCCAAGGGAGGGTTGAGCAGTTCTTC CASSLEPQGRVEQFF
TRBJ1-1 few TRBV9 TRBD1 TGTGCCAGCAGCGCCTTACAGGGGCAGAGGGTTGGCACTGAAGCTTTCTTT CASSALQGQRVGTEAFF
TRBJ2-1 many TRBV2 - TGTGCCAGCAGTGGACTAGAGAATGAGCAGTTCTTC CASSGLENEQFF
TRBJ1-1 few TRBV29-1 - TGCAGCGCGATCAATCCGACCTTGGCGGGGACTGAAGCTTTCTTT CSAINPTLAGTEAFF
TRBJ2-7 - TRBV2 - TGTGCCAGCAGACAGCCAGGGGATTACTACGAGCAGTACTTC CASRQPGDYYEQYF
TRBJ2-3 many TRBV7-3 TRBD2 TGTGCCAGCAGCTTAACTGGCGGGAGCACGACAGATACGCAGTATTTT CASSLTGGSTTDTQYF
TRBJ1-5 many TRBV18 - TGTGCCAGCTCACCTGAGACAGGCAATCAGCCCCAGCATTTT CASSPETGNQPQHF
TRBJ2-3 few TRBV28 TRBD2 TGTGCCAGCAGGCAAGCGGGGCAGCAAGATACGCAGTATTTT CASRQAGQQDTQYF
TRBJ2-5 many TRBV7-2 TRBD2 TGTGCCAGCAGCTTAGGCCATCGCGGGGGGGGGCTTGCGGAGACCCAGTACTTC CASSLGHRGGGLAETQYF
TRBJ2-1 - TRBV24-1 TRBD1 TGTGCCACCAGTGATGTAGGAGCAGGGGGTCCCTACAATGAGCAGTTCTTC CATSDVGAGGPYNEQFF
TRBJ1-2 - TRBV6-1 TRBD1 TGTGCCAGCAGTGAAGCCTCAGGGGGCGGGGGCTACACCTTC CASSEASGGGGYTF
TRBJ2-1 - TRBV20-1 TRBD2 TGCAGTGCTAGAGATCTGACGAGCGGGATTCCCTACAATGAGCAGTTCTTC CSARDLTSGIPYNEQFF
TRBJ2-7 many TRBV20-1 TRBD2 TGCAGTGCTTCTCAGGGCCATAGCGGGAGGTCCTACGAGCAGTACTTC CSASQGHSGRSYEQYF
TRBJ2-3 - TRBV6-1 TRBD2 TGTGCCAGCAGTGTGGGACTAGCGGAGCGCACAGATACGCAGTATTTT CASSVGLAERTDTQYF
TRBJ1-2 - TRBV28 - TGTGCCAGCAGGGTCTCACGTACCTATGGCTACACCTTC CASRVSRTYGYTF
TRBJ2-2 - TRBV25-1 - TGTGCCAGCAGTGAATCAGGCAGGGGGGGCACCGGGGAGCTGTTTTTT CASSESGRGGTGELFF
TRBJ1-5 few TRBV5-1 TRBD1 TGCGCCAGCAGCACGGAGGACAGGGCGAATCAGCCCCAGCATTTT CASSTEDRANQPQHF
TRBJ2-1 many TRBV5-1 - TGCGCCAGCAAGATCCAGAGGGACTACAATGAGCAGTTCTTC CASKIQRDYNEQFF
TRBJ1-4 many TRBV20-1 - TGCAGTGCTAGAGATATCGGGGCAACTAATGAAAAACTGTTTTTT CSARDIGATNEKLFF
TRBJ1-4 few TRBV6-1 - TGTGCCAGCAGTGAACTTGAGGGGTTTGATGAAAAACTGTTTTTT CASSELEGFDEKLFF
TRBJ2-1 - TRBV19 - TGTGCCAGTAGCGAACTGTTTCCAAGCCTCAGCTCCTACAATGAGCAGTTCTTC CASSELFPSLSSYNEQFF
TRBJ1-1 - TRBV6-1 - TGTGCCAGCAGTACCCTGCAGGGAATGTCTGAAGCTTTCTTT CASSTLQGMSEAFF